Presented here are 3 T cell receptor beta chains from one specimen sequenced in a study of early T cells in non-severe SARS-CoV-2 infection. Using its own MiXCR run on the 5' RACE reads, TCRdb lists one record per CDR3 protein. The sample has tens of thousands of distinct CDR3 sequences; 5.5% to 6.5% are singletons. Input material: whole blood. The receptors originated from an adult who was a healthcare worker with PCR-confirmed SARS-CoV-2 infection or an uninfected control (not recorded which).

This clonotype was seen at least ten times. The chain has TRBV7-6 and TRBJ2-5, with TRBD2 as a possible D gene (7 bases). CDR3 length: 16 amino acids. Trimming removed 2 bases at V and 2 bases at J, with 15 bases between. Germline CDR1 SGHVS, CDR2 FNYEAQ. The CDR3 region is CASSLIGGGRQETQYF. CDR3 in DNA: TGTGCCAGCAGCTTAATTGGCGGGGGCAGACAAGAGACCCAGTACTTC.

In this sample, this clonotype turned up many times. This chain connects TRBV19 to TRBJ2-5; TRBD1 might be the D (5 bases). V lost 6 bases and J lost 7, with 24 bases in between. Germline V gene data show CDR1 as LNHDA and CDR2 as SQIVND (reference sequence). CDR3 length: 16 amino acids. The DNA of the CDR3 is TGTGCCAGTAGCCTCGGCACCGTTTTGGGGCCCGGGACCCAGTACTTC. Translation gives CASSLGTVLGPGTQYF.

The chain combines TRBV20-1 with TRBJ2-7; D not certain. Germline V gene sequence: CDR1 DFQATT, CDR2 SNEGSKA (reference sequence). The ends were cut back, 6 bases at V and 4 bases at J, with 19 bases in the middle. The CDR3 has 14 residues. In nucleotides, the CDR3 is TGCAGTGCCAGGCCCCGCCAACCCCCTTACGAGCAGTACTTC. Translated: CSARPRQPPYEQYF.